These 9 T cell receptor beta chains were all obtained from the same sample, sequenced in a study of cytomegalovirus exposure and HLA in healthy donors. 13 Jbeta primers and 60 Vbeta primers were used for the PCR. Profiled with immunoSEQ multiplex PCR; TCRdb holds only in-frame clones, not every one. The table has over 90,000 clones, roughly three quarters seen once. Sample: PBMCs. Receptor source: a woman younger than 35 in good health and CMV-seropositive.

J is TRBJ1-4 and V is TRBV5-1, with D possibly TRBD1 on 6 matching bases. This CDR3 has 16 residues. The ends were cut back, 3 bases at V and 2 bases at J, with 14 bases in the middle. Germline-derived CDR1 and CDR2 are SGHRS and YFSETQ. The DNA for the CDR3 is TGCGCCAGCAGCTCCGCTGGGGGGGCGACTAATGAAAAACTGTTTTTT. Its protein product is CASSSAGGATNEKLFF.

This clone was seen only a few times. The chain links TRBV5-1 to TRBJ2-2, with 7 bases lining up with TRBD2. V gave up 2 bases and J gave up 4 bases; unmatched junction bases: 11. The germline V gene encodes CDR1 SGHRS and CDR2 YFSETQ. This CDR3 comprises 17 residues. The CDR3 sequence: CASSFGVLADLTGELFF. The CDR3 DNA follows: TGCGCCAGCAGCTTCGGTGTCCTAGCGGATCTCACCGGGGAGCTGTTTTTT.

This clone was counted once. The gene calls are TRBV7-3 and TRBJ1-4; tentative D call: TRBD1 (5 bases). CDR1 is SGHTA, CDR2 FQGTGA, per germline. This CDR3 spans 14 amino acids. Trimming removed 3 bases at V and 0 bases at J, with 5 bases between. CDR3: CASSLTATNEKLFF. CDR3 coding DNA: TGTGCCAGCAGCTTGACAGCAACTAATGAAAAACTGTTTTTT. Combining the CDR3 with reference TRBV7-3 and TRBJ1-4 gives the whole variable domain GAGVSQTPSNKVTEKGKYVELRCDPISGHTALYWYRQSLGQGPEFLIYFQGTGAADDSGLPNDRFFAVRPEGSVSTLKIQRTERGDSAVYLCASSLTATNEKLFFGSGTQLSVL.

The rearrangement joins TRBV29-1 to TRBJ1-1; no firm D call. The germline CDR1 and CDR2 sequences are SQVTM and ANQGSEA. This CDR3 is built from 13 residues. V lost 0 bases to trimming and J lost 10 bases, with 15 bases between them. The CDR3 loop reads CSVEEVRGWGAFF. CDR3 in DNA: TGCAGCGTTGAAGAAGTCCGGGGATGGGGAGCTTTCTTT.

The chain employs TRBV5-1 and TRBJ2-2, with no clear D. Trimming pared 0 bases from V and 0 bases from J, leaving 15 bases between. CDR1 is SGHRS, CDR2 YFSETQ, per germline. The CDR3 is 18 residues long. The CDR3 protein is CASSLVSGASANTGELFF. The CDR3 coding sequence is TGCGCCAGCAGCTTGGTTTCCGGAGCGTCCGCGAACACCGGGGAGCTGTTTTTT.

The chain is built from TRBV5-4 and TRBJ2-7; 8 bases match TRBD1. This CDR3 has 17 residues. Looked up from germline, CDR1 is SGHNT and CDR2 is YYREEE (reference sequence). J gave up 4 bases and V 2 bases, and 14 bases lay outside the gene matches. CDR3 in amino acids: CASSFARRDRGPYEQYF. For the CDR3, the DNA is TGTGCCAGCAGCTTTGCGAGAAGAGACAGGGGTCCATACGAGCAGTACTTC.

The sample holds a few counts of this clone. Other DNA sequences in the sample encode the same CDR3. The V and J genes are TRBV5-1 and TRBJ2-5, with 8 bases aligning to TRBD1. Germline loops: CDR1 SGHRS, CDR2 YFSETQ. The CDR3 consists of 15 residues. J was trimmed by 2 bases and V by 3 bases; bases with no gene match: 6. CDR3 nucleotide sequence: TGCGCCAGCAGCTCCAACACAGGGGGGCAAGAGACCCAGTACTTC. Protein product: CASSSNTGGQETQYF.

This clone was counted once. The chain combines TRBV5-1 with TRBJ2-7; no definite D call. The CDR3 extends over 12 amino acids. Germline V gives CDR1 SGHRS, CDR2 YFSETQ. Trimming left V 0 bases short and J 4 bases short, with 5 bases between. This chain's CDR3 is CASSLDLYEQYF. In DNA, the CDR3 is TGCGCCAGCAGCTTGGATCTGTACGAGCAGTACTTC.

V is TRBV5-8 and J is TRBJ2-7, with TRBD1 as a possible D gene (5 bases). Germline assignment: CDR1 SGHTS and CDR2 YDEGEE. The CDR3 extends over 15 amino acids. The V and J ends lost 5 bases and 0 bases respectively, with 15 bases between them. The CDR3 sequence is CASSSYDSSSYEQYF. The CDR3 DNA reads TGTGCCAGCAGTTCTTATGACAGCAGCTCCTACGAGCAGTACTTC.